This T cell receptor (beta chain) was obtained from a study of early T cells in non-severe SARS-CoV-2 infection. As for the study in general: Sequencing used unsorted whole-blood bulk RNA, so chains lack pairing.

About this clonotype: A much larger clone differs by one base, so this may be a read error.

As part of library construction, unique molecular identifiers were attached to individual cDNA molecules. TCRdb redid the calling of the 5' RACE reads with MiXCR, one entry per CDR3 protein. This table holds some 28,000 distinct CDR3 sequences, about 5.7% found once. CDR1 SGDLS and CDR2 YYNGEE come from the germline V gene. V lost 0 bases, J lost 4 bases, and 8 bases lay in between. The length of the CDR3 is 13 residues. J is TRBJ2-7 and V is TRBV9, with D unresolved. Input material: whole blood. The sequence came from an adult who was a healthcare worker with PCR-confirmed SARS-CoV-2 infection or an uninfected control (not recorded which). CDR3 DNA: TGTGCCAGCAGCGTAGGCCTGTGGTACGAGCAGTACTTC. Its translation: CASSVGLWYEQYF.